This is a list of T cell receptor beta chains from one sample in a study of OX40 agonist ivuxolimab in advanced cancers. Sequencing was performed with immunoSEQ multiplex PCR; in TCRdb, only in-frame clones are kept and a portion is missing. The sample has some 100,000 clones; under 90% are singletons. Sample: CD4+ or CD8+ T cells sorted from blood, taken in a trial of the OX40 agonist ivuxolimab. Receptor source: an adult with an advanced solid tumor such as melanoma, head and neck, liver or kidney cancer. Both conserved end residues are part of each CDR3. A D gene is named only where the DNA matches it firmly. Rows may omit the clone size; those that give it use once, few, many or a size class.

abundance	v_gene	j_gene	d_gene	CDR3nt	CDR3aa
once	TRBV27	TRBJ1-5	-	TGTGCCAGCAGAGCCAGCAGTAGCAATCAGCCCCAGCATTTT	CASRASSSNQPQHF
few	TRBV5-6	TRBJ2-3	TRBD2	TGTGCCAGCAGCTTGGAGGTAGCGGGGGCCCTCACAGATACGCAGTATTTT	CASSLEVAGALTDTQYF
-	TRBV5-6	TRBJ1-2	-	TGTGCCAGCAGCTTATTGGGGTTTTGCACCTTC	CASSLLGFCTF
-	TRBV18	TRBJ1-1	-	TGTGCCAGCTCACCAACGGGGGCAACTGAAGCTTTCTTT	CASSPTGATEAFF
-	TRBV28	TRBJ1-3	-	TGTGCCAGCATCATGGACGGACAAAACACCATATATTTT	CASIMDGQNTIYF
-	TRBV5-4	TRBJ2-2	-	TGTGGCCTCGGGACTTCTAACACCGGGGAGCTGTTTTTT	CGLGTSNTGELFF
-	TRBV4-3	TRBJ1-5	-	TGCGCCAGCAGCCAACAGAGAGATCAGCCCCAGCATTTT	CASSQQRDQPQHF
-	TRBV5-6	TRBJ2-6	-	TGTGCCAGCAGCTTTTACCAGGGGATCCCGGCTGGGGCCAACGTCCTGACTTTC	CASSFYQGIPAGANVLTF
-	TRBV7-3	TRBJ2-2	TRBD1	TGTGCCAGCAGCCAGGGGCAGGGGGACACCGGGGAGCTGTTTTTT	CASSQGQGDTGELFF
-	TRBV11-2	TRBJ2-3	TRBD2	TGTGCCAGCCTAGTCGGGACTAGTAGCACAGATACGCAGTATTTT	CASLVGTSSTDTQYF
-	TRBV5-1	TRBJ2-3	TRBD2	TGCGCCAGCAGCTTGCGCTCTCCGACTAGCGGGGGAACAGATACGCAGTATTTT	CASSLRSPTSGGTDTQYF
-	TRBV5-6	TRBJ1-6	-	TGTGCCAGCAGCTTGGGAGGGACCAATTCACCCCTCCACTTT	CASSLGGTNSPLHF
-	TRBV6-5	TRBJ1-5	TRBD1	TGTGCCAGCAGTTACTCGAATAGGGGGCTGGGTCAGCCCCAGCATTTT	CASSYSNRGLGQPQHF
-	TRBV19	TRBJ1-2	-	TGTGCCAGTAGTAACAGATTCTATGGCTACACCTTC	CASSNRFYGYTF
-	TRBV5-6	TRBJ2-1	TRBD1	TGTGCCAGCAGCTTCCCGGGACAGGTCTACAATGAGCAGTTCTTC	CASSFPGQVYNEQFF
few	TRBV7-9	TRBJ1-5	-	TGTGCCAGCAGCTTAGCTGAGGATCAGCCCCAGCATTTT	CASSLAEDQPQHF
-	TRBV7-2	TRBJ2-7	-	TGTGCCAGCAGCTTAACAGGGAACTACGAGCAGTACTTC	CASSLTGNYEQYF
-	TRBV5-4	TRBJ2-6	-	TGTGCCAGCAGCTTGGTGGCCAGGGCTGGGGCCAACGTCCTGACTTTC	CASSLVARAGANVLTF
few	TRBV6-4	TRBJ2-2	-	TGTGCCAGCAGGCAACAGGTTGGCACCGGGGAGCTGTTTTTT	CASRQQVGTGELFF
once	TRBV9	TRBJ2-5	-	TGTGCCAGCAGCGTAGGAGTCCAAGAGACCCAGTACTTC	CASSVGVQETQYF
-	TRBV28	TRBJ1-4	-	TGTGCCAGCAGCTCCCCCGGGTCAGCGAGCACTGCAACTAATGAAAAACTGTTTTTT	CASSSPGSASTATNEKLFF
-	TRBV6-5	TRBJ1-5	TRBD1	TGTGCCAGCAGAACCGGACAGGGCAATCAGCCCCAGCATTTT	CASRTGQGNQPQHF
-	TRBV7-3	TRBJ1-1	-	TGTGCCAGCAGCCCGGGGACATCGAACACTGAAGCTTTCTTT	CASSPGTSNTEAFF
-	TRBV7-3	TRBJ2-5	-	TGTGCCAGCAGCTTAGGAGGGAGTGGAGAGACCCAGTACTTC	CASSLGGSGETQYF
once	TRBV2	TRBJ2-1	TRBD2	TGTGCCAGCACCGGACTAGTCCGCAATGAGCAGTTCTTC	CASTGLVRNEQFF
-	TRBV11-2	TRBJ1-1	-	TGTGCCAGCAGCTTAGATCCCGCCGGGCCTGAAGCTTTCTTT	CASSLDPAGPEAFF
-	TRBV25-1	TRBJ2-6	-	TGTGCCAGCAGTTCTGGGCATGAGGCCAACGTCCTGACTTTC	CASSSGHEANVLTF
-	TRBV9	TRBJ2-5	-	TGTGCCAGCAGCGTAGGCCCGGGGAAGGAGACCCAGTACTTC	CASSVGPGKETQYF
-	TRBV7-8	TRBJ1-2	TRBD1	TGTGCCAGCAGCGGACAGGGATTTTCCTATGGCTACACCTTC	CASSGQGFSYGYTF
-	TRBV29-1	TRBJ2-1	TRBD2	TGCAGCGTTGGCCTAGCGGGGGTCCCCAGCTCCTACAATGAGCAGTTCTTC	CSVGLAGVPSSYNEQFF
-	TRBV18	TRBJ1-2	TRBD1	TGTGCCAGCTCCCTATCGGACAGGGCGTTTGACTATGGCTACACCTTC	CASSLSDRAFDYGYTF
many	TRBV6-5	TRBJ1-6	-	TGTGCCAGCAGTTACTCGATGCGGGGTTCACCCCTCCACTTT	CASSYSMRGSPLHF
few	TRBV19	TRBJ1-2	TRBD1	TGTGCCAGTAGTATTCGGACAGGAGAAGGCTACACCTTC	CASSIRTGEGYTF
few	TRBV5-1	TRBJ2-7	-	TGCGCCAGCAGCCCGGAATCGGCCTACGAGCAGTACTTC	CASSPESAYEQYF